This TCR beta chain derives from a study of identical twins. Germline V gene sequence: CDR1 SGHRS, CDR2 YFSETQ. Trimming left V 2 bases short and J 7 bases short, with 12 bases between. The CDR3 has 14 amino acids. Addition of a universal primer site occurred through template switching, and cDNA carried unique molecular identifiers. TCRdb analysed the 5' RACE reads with MiXCR anew, one entry per CDR3 protein. The sample consists of about 720,000 distinct CDR3 sequences, around a sixth of them appearing once. The sample also formed part of further work on T cells expressing NK-cell markers. From that report: Investigators obtained TCR beta repertoires from sorted CD3+CD56+NKG2C+, CD3+CD56+NKG2C- and CD3+CD56-NKG2C+ T cells.

This chain uses TRBV5-1 with TRBJ2-2; D uncertain. Sequenced input: PBMCs. The sequence was collected from a woman aged 18-35 years in good health. CDR3 DNA: TGCGCCAGCAGCTTTCCCGGGCGAGGCGGGGAGCTGTTTTTT. Protein sequence: CASSFPGRGGELFF.